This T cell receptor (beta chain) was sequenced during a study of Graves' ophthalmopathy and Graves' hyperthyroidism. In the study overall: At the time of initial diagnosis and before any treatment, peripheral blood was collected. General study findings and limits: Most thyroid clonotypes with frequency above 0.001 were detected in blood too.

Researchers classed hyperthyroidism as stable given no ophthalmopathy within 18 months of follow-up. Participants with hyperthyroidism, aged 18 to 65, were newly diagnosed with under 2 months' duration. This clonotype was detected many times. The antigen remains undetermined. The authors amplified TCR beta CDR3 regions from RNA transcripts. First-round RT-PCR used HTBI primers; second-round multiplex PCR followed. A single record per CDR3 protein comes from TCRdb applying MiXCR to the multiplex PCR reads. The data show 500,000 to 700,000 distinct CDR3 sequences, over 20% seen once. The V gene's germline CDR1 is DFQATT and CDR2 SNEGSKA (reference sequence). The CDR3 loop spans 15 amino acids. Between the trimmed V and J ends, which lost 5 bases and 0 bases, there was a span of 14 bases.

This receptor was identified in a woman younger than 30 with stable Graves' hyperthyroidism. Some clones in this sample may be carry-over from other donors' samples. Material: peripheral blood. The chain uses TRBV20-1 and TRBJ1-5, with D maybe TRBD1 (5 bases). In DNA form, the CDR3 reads TGCAGTGCTTTAGAGGCGGGGGATAGCAATCAGCCCCAGCATTTT. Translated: CSALEAGDSNQPQHF.